The next 3 T cell receptor beta chains were all read from a single sample in a study of identical twins. MiXCR was run by TCRdb on the 5' RACE reads, yielding one entry per CDR3 protein. This sample has 150,000 or so distinct CDR3 sequences; approximately 4% occur once, and the top ten carry approximately 7.7%. Sequenced material: memory T cells sorted from blood. These receptor sequences come from a man younger than 35 in good health.

This clonotype was recorded at least ten times. J is TRBJ2-1 and V is TRBV7-7, with D possibly matching TRBD1 (6 bases). This CDR3 contains 13 residues. Germline V gives CDR1 SSHAT, CDR2 FNYEAQ (reference sequence). V lost 2 bases and J 12 bases, leaving 14 bases between the germline ends. The CDR3 DNA is TGTGCCAGCAGCTTAACCCGGGACACAGGGCAGTTCTTC. This gives the protein CASSLTRDTGQFF.

This clonotype came up many times. Here the CDR3 DNA reads TGTGCCAGCAGGCAGGGGTCGAACACCGGGGAGCTGTTTTTT. Encoded protein: CASRQGSNTGELFF. V is TRBV6-1 and J is TRBJ2-2; D is perhaps TRBD1 (6 bases). There are 14 residues in the CDR3. V was cut by 6 bases and J by 0 bases, with 8 bases left in between. Germline V CDR1 and CDR2: MNHNS, SASEGT.

This clonotype was observed at least ten times. The chain joins TRBV28 to TRBJ2-3; D is unclear. The length of the CDR3 is 13 residues. V lost 7 bases to trimming and J lost 2 bases, with 10 bases between them. CDR1 is MDHEN and CDR2 is SYDVKM in the germline V gene. The CDR3 DNA follows: TGTGCCAGCATGGACGGACCCACAGATACGCAGTATTTT. Protein sequence: CASMDGPTDTQYF.